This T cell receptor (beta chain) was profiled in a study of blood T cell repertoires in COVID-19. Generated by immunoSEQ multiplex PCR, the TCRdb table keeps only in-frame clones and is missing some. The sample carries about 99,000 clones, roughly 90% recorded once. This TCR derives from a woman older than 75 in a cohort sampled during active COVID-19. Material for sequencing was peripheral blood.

This CDR3 reads CASSYYSEAFF. The CDR3 DNA reads as TGTGCCAGCAGTTATTACAGTGAAGCTTTCTTT. J is TRBJ1-1 and V is TRBV6-6; D gene ambiguous. This CDR3 has 11 amino acids. Trimming stripped 3 bases from V and 7 bases from J, with 6 bases between. CDR1 MNHNY and CDR2 SVGAGI come from the germline V gene (reference sequence).